These 32 T cell receptor beta chains were sequenced from one sample in a study of beta chain features in type 1 diabetes. The study, taken as a whole, reports: The study found moderately but significantly shorter TCRB CDR3s in all four CD4+ subsets of Type 1 diabetes patients.

The study reverse transcribed the entire isolated RNA, so it sequenced expressed TCRB transcripts. Clones were read by immunoSEQ multiplex PCR, and TCRdb kept only the in-frame ones, dropping some. Among about 650,000 clones listed, roughly an eighth were seen once. Their cognate antigens are unknown. What was sequenced was naive CD4+ T cells from blood. The receptors stem from a man aged 30 to 45 with type 1 diabetes.

This clone appeared a few times. This chain links TRBV16 with TRBJ1-5; the D is unclear. The CDR3 spans 15 residues. V was shortened by 4 bases and J by 6 bases, with 16 bases between the two germline ends. Germline V lookup: CDR1 KGHSY, CDR2 FQNENV. For the CDR3, the DNA is TGTGCCAGCAGCCCAGATGCATCGTCATTTCAGCCCCAGCATTTT. This sequence encodes CASSPDASSFQPQHF.

This clone was counted a few times. This chain connects TRBV2 to TRBJ1-4; D gene ambiguous. Per germline, CDR1 SNHLY and CDR2 FYNNEI. The CDR3 has 14 residues. V lost 5 bases to trimming and J lost 7 bases, with 14 bases between them. The DNA of the CDR3 is TGTGCCAGCAGTTTGGGATTAAGGCTTGAAAAACTGTTTTTT. Protein product: CASSLGLRLEKLFF.

This chain connects TRBV7-9 to TRBJ2-5; 8 nucleotides align to TRBD1. V lost 0 bases, J lost 14 bases, and 5 bases stayed unmatched. Germline lookup yields CDR1 SEHNR and CDR2 FQNEAQ (reference sequence). The CDR3 is made up of 12 amino acids. The chain's CDR3 is CASSLADRGQYF. DNA of the CDR3: TGTGCCAGCAGCTTAGCCGACAGGGGACAATACTTC. The whole variable domain, filled in from reference TRBV7-9 and TRBJ2-5, reads DTGVSQNPRHKITKRGQNVTFRCDPISEHNRLYWYRQTLGQGPEFLTYFQNEAQLEKSRLLSDRFSAERPKGSFSTLEIQRTEQGDSAMYLCASSLADRGQYFGPGTRLLVL.

For the CDR3, the DNA is TGTGCCAGCAGTGCACAGGGCAATGAGCAGTTCTTC. The encoded protein is CASSAQGNEQFF. J is TRBJ2-1 and V is TRBV6-6, with D perhaps matching TRBD1 (6 bases). The V gene's germline CDR1 is MNHNY and CDR2 SVGAGI (reference sequence). The V end lost 5 bases, the J end lost 6 bases, and 8 bases lay between the germline ends. The CDR3 is 12 amino acids.

The V call is TRBV19, the J call TRBJ1-2, with 10 bases fitting TRBD1. J lost 3 bases, V lost 4 bases, and 11 bases had no gene match. Germline CDR1 LNHDA, CDR2 SQIVND (reference sequence). The CDR3 loop spans 17 amino acids. The DNA of the CDR3 is TGTGCCAGTAGTAGAGGGACAGGGGCCTTCGCCGACTATGGCTACACCTTC. Translating gives CASSRGTGAFADYGYTF.

This chain connects TRBV6-5 to TRBJ1-3; 7 positions agree with TRBD1. V shed 5 bases and J 4 bases; nucleotides not matched to a gene: 8. Germline loops: CDR1 MNHEY, CDR2 SVGAGI. The CDR3 length is 15 residues. The CDR3 region has the DNA TGTGCCAGCAGTCCCTCGACAGGGAACGGAAACACCATATATTTT. This codes for CASSPSTGNGNTIYF.

A few counts support this clone. V gene TRBV29-1 combines with J gene TRBJ2-5; TRBD1 matches 7 bases. The CDR3 consists of 14 residues. Per the germline V gene, CDR1 is SQVTM and CDR2 is ANQGSEA. The J segment lost 7 bases and the V segment lost 6 bases, leaving 14 bases of the junction unmatched. The CDR3 DNA is TGCAGCGTCCGAAGACAGGGTGATTCGTGGACCCAGTACTTC. Translation gives CSVRRQGDSWTQYF.

This chain links TRBV5-4 with TRBJ2-3; TRBD2 matches at 13 bases. V shed 3 bases, J shed 2 bases, and the junction held 6 bases outside the gene matches. The CDR3 is 17 amino acids. In germline, CDR1 is SGHNT, CDR2 YYREEE (reference sequence). The CDR3 sequence: CASSSRTSGGATDTQYF. CDR3 bases: TGTGCCAGCAGCTCCCGAACTAGCGGGGGGGCCACAGATACGCAGTATTTT.

A few counts support this clone. The gene calls are TRBV29-1 and TRBJ1-3, with D possibly being TRBD1 (5 bases). Trimming stripped 6 bases from V and 0 bases from J, with 12 bases between. CDR1 is SQVTM and CDR2 is ANQGSEA in the germline V gene. The CDR3 contains 14 residues. The CDR3 sequence: CSVGGGNSGNTIYF. The CDR3 DNA reads TGCAGCGTCGGGGGGGGAAACTCTGGAAACACCATATATTTT. Together with reference TRBV29-1 and TRBJ1-3, the CDR3 gives the full variable domain: SAVISQKPSRDICQRGTSLTIQCQVDSQVTMMFWYRQQPGQSLTLIATANQGSEATYESGFVIDKFPISRPNLTFSTLTVSNMSPEDSSIYLCSVGGGNSGNTIYFGEGSWLTVV.

The chain uses TRBV12-5 and TRBJ1-1; D uncertain. This CDR3 contains 13 residues. Germline assignment: CDR1 LGHNT and CDR2 FRNRAP. Trimming shortened V by 7 bases and J by 9 bases, and 18 bases separated the two germline ends. The CDR3 spells CASVPGGLIKAFF. In nucleotides, the CDR3 is TGTGCTAGTGTGCCCGGAGGCCTAATTAAAGCTTTCTTT.

J is TRBJ2-7 and V is TRBV15; no clear D. The CDR3 totals 15 residues. Germline assignment: CDR1 LNHNV and CDR2 YYDKDF (reference sequence). Trimming cost V 0 bases and J 5 bases, with 14 bases left between them. The CDR3 reads CATSRDLGSWNEQYF. The CDR3 nucleotides are TGTGCCACCAGCAGAGATCTAGGCTCTTGGAACGAGCAGTACTTC. The complete variable domain, with remaining parts taken from reference TRBV15 and TRBJ2-7, reads DAMVIQNPRYQVTQFGKPVTLSCSQTLNHNVMYWYQQKSSQAPKLLFHYYDKDFNNEADTPDNFQSRRPNTSFCFLDIRSPGLGDTAMYLCATSRDLGSWNEQYFGPGTRLTVT.

The rearrangement joins TRBV5-1 to TRBJ2-1; 7 nucleotides match TRBD2. CDR3 length: 14 amino acids. The V gene end was trimmed by 4 bases and the J gene end by 9 bases; junction bases not matched to a gene: 10. From germline, CDR1 is SGHRS and CDR2 YFSETQ. CDR3 sequence reads: CASSDRLAAGEQFF. The CDR3 DNA follows: TGCGCCAGCAGCGACAGACTAGCCGCCGGTGAGCAGTTCTTC. The full variable domain, rest sourced from reference TRBV5-1 and TRBJ2-1, is KAGVTQTPRYLIKTRGQQVTLSCSPISGHRSVSWYQQTPGQGLQFLFEYFSETQRNKGNFPGRFSGRQFSNSRSEMNVSTLELGDSALYLCASSDRLAAGEQFFGPGTRLTVL.

The rearrangement links TRBV18 to TRBJ1-1; no clear D. CDR3 size: 13 residues. The V end was cut by 3 bases, the J end by 4 bases, with 9 bases between. In germline, CDR1 is KGHSH, CDR2 LQKENI. The CDR3 sequence is CASSPGIGTEAFF. CDR3 DNA sequence: TGTGCCAGCTCACCTGGCATTGGCACTGAAGCTTTCTTT.

This clone showed up many times. The chain joins TRBV5-4 to TRBJ2-7; 8 nucleotides line up with TRBD1. From germline, CDR1 is SGHNT and CDR2 YYREEE (reference sequence). The J segment lost 3 bases and the V segment lost 3 bases, leaving 8 bases of the junction unmatched. This CDR3 spans 15 amino acids. The CDR3 loop reads CASSSLWTGIYEQYF. CDR3 sequence (DNA): TGTGCCAGCAGCTCACTCTGGACAGGGATCTACGAGCAGTACTTC. The variable domain in full, completed from reference TRBV5-4 and TRBJ2-7, reads ETGVTQSPTHLIKTRGQQVTLRCSSQSGHNTVSWYQQALGQGPQFIFQYYREEENGRGNFPPRFSGLQFPNYSSELNVNALELDDSALYLCASSSLWTGIYEQYFGPGTRLTVT.

The V call is TRBV6-4, the J call TRBJ2-3; 9 bases fit TRBD2. The length of the CDR3 is 15 residues. Losses at the gene ends were 2 bases for V and 0 bases for J; bases not matched to a gene: 0. The V gene's germline CDR1 is MRHNA and CDR2 SNTAGT. The CDR3 DNA follows: TGTGCCAGCAGTGACCTAGCGGGGAGCACAGATACGCAGTATTTT. This sequence encodes CASSDLAGSTDTQYF.

The chain carries TRBV9 and TRBJ1-6, with 10 bases aligning to TRBD1. CDR1 SGDLS and CDR2 YYNGEE come from the germline V gene. The CDR3 extends over 15 amino acids. Trimming cost V 4 bases and J 7 bases; bases outside gene matches: 5. Here the CDR3 reads CASSPGQGENSPLHF. The DNA for the CDR3 is TGTGCCAGCAGCCCAGGACAGGGGGAGAATTCACCCCTCCACTTT.

This clone was counted a few times. The rearrangement links TRBV10-3 to TRBJ1-1; no reliable D call. CDR3 length: 14 amino acids. Germline CDR1 ENHRY, CDR2 SYGVKD. Trimming stripped 2 bases from V and 8 bases from J, with 15 bases between. The CDR3 DNA reads as TGTGCCATCAGTGAGGGTCCCCGCGTCCCCGAAGCTTTCTTT. Translating it yields CAISEGPRVPEAFF.

This chain uses TRBV5-1 with TRBJ2-3; 8 bases are a match to TRBD1. The CDR3 runs 15 residues. Germline V gene lookup returns CDR1 SGHRS and CDR2 YFSETQ. V was clipped by 2 bases and J by 1 base; unmatched bases: 3. CDR3 nucleotides: TGCGCCAGCAGCTTACAGGGACAGGGCACAGATACGCAGTATTTT. Translated, it gives CASSLQGQGTDTQYF. Filled out from reference TRBV5-1 and TRBJ2-3, the complete variable domain reads KAGVTQTPRYLIKTRGQQVTLSCSPISGHRSVSWYQQTPGQGLQFLFEYFSETQRNKGNFPGRFSGRQFSNSRSEMNVSTLELGDSALYLCASSLQGQGTDTQYFGPGTRLTVL.

This clone turned up a few times. The chain has TRBV6-1 and TRBJ1-5; D remains ambiguous. Trimming cost V 4 bases and J 2 bases, with 12 bases left between them. CDR1 and CDR2 (germline): MNHNS, SASEGT. The CDR3 consists of 15 residues. Written as DNA, the CDR3 is TGTGCCAGCAGTGTGACGCGGATGGGCAATCAGCCCCAGCATTTT. This translates into CASSVTRMGNQPQHF.

The chain recombines TRBV7-2 with TRBJ2-3; D remains ambiguous. V was pared by 1 base and J by 0 bases, with 14 bases between. The CDR3 has 17 residues. CDR1 is SGHTA and CDR2 is FQGNSA in the germline V gene. The CDR3: CASSLGLEPPSTDTQYF. CDR3 coding DNA: TGTGCCAGCAGCTTAGGCCTAGAACCTCCTAGCACAGATACGCAGTATTTT.

The rearrangement links TRBV4-2 to TRBJ2-7, with 12 bases aligning to TRBD1. The ends lost 4 bases at V and 3 bases at J; junction bases unmatched: 4. Germline-derived CDR1 and CDR2 are LGHNA and YNFKEQ. This CDR3 contains 15 residues. CDR3 sequence: CASSPGTGGLYEQYF. The CDR3 DNA reads as TGTGCCAGCAGCCCAGGGACAGGGGGCCTCTACGAGCAGTACTTC.

The chain employs TRBV11-2 and TRBJ2-2; 7 bases are shared with TRBD2. The CDR3 spans 16 residues. V shed 1 base, J shed 4 bases, and the junction held 6 bases outside the gene matches. CDR1 and CDR2 from the germline V gene are SGHAT and FQNNGV. Here the CDR3 reads CASSLVGGNPTGELFF. CDR3 nucleotide sequence: TGTGCCAGCAGCTTAGTCGGGGGGAACCCCACCGGGGAGCTGTTTTTT.

This clone was seen a handful of times. V and J are TRBV28 and TRBJ1-4, with TRBD1 matching over 10 bases. The CDR3 is 14 amino acids. The V gene's germline CDR1 is MDHEN and CDR2 SYDVKM. After removal of 6 bases from V and 7 bases from J, the junction contained 5 bases not matched to a gene. The CDR3 region has the DNA TGTGCCAGCAGCCAGGGACAGGGGCTTGAAAAACTGTTTTTT. Protein: CASSQGQGLEKLFF.

This clone was counted only a few times. V gene TRBV28 combines with J gene TRBJ1-2, with TRBD1 identical over 7 bases. The CDR3 spans 14 residues. J was trimmed by 1 base and V by 6 bases; bases with no gene match: 5. Per the germline V gene, CDR1 is MDHEN and CDR2 is SYDVKM. In DNA form, the CDR3 reads TGTGCCAGCAGGTCGACAGGGCTTAACTATGGCTACACCTTC. This translates into CASRSTGLNYGYTF.

The V call is TRBV7-2, the J call TRBJ1-6, with unresolved D. The germline V and J ends were trimmed by 3 bases and 6 bases, with 12 bases remaining between them. CDR1 and CDR2 from the germline V gene are SGHTA and FQGNSA. The CDR3 has 15 residues. DNA for the CDR3: TGTGCCAGCAGCTTGGACGGTCGGTCTAATTCACCCCTCCACTTT. Translation: CASSLDGRSNSPLHF. The entire variable domain, with the rest obtained from reference TRBV7-2 and TRBJ1-6, is as follows: GAGVSQSPSNKVTEKGKDVELRCDPISGHTALYWYRQSLGQGLEFLIYFQGNSAPDKSGLPSDRFSAERTGGSVSTLTIQRTQQEDSAVYLCASSLDGRSNSPLHFGNGTRLTVT.

The table lists this clone with a few counts. J is TRBJ2-4 and V is TRBV7-9; perhaps TRBD1 as D (6 bases). With 5 bases removed from V and 8 bases from J, the gap between germline ends came to 16 bases. The CDR3 sequence is 14 residues long. Germline-derived CDR1 and CDR2 are SEHNR and FQNEAQ (reference sequence). CDR3 protein: CASSLTGWPDIQYF. The CDR3 DNA reads as TGTGCCAGCAGCCTCACAGGGTGGCCGGACATTCAGTACTTC. The full variable domain, completed using reference TRBV7-9 and TRBJ2-4, is DTGVSQNPRHKITKRGQNVTFRCDPISEHNRLYWYRQTLGQGPEFLTYFQNEAQLEKSRLLSDRFSAERPKGSFSTLEIQRTEQGDSAMYLCASSLTGWPDIQYFGAGTRLSVL.

The chain joins TRBV7-8 to TRBJ1-2; D perhaps matches TRBD1 (5 bases). The V gene's germline CDR1 is SGHVS and CDR2 FQNEAQ. This CDR3 region has 16 residues. The V end was cut by 1 base, the J end by 4 bases, with 16 bases between. The CDR3 spells CASSLVGGGPLYGYTF. The CDR3 DNA reads TGTGCCAGCAGCTTAGTCGGGGGAGGGCCGCTCTATGGCTACACCTTC.

The rearrangement joins TRBV28 to TRBJ1-5; no clear D gene. The germline gives CDR1 MDHEN, CDR2 SYDVKM. The V gene lost 5 bases and the J gene lost 2 bases, with 13 bases spanning the gap. The CDR3 runs 15 residues. The CDR3, as DNA: TGTGCCAGCAGTGCCAGGACTTTCGGCAATCAGCCCCAGCATTTT. Translated: CASSARTFGNQPQHF.

This clone occurred a few times. Additional DNA sequences in this sample encode the identical CDR3. This rearrangement joins TRBV7-2 to TRBJ1-1; no definite D call. Germline V CDR1 and CDR2: SGHTA, FQGNSA. This CDR3 has 13 amino acids. Trimming pared 4 bases from V and 1 base from J, leaving 7 bases between. CDR3 loop: CASSSDRNTEAFF. Here the CDR3 DNA reads TGTGCCAGCAGCTCCGACCGGAACACTGAAGCTTTCTTT.

This clone was observed a few times. The chain employs TRBV29-1 and TRBJ2-1; TRBD1 aligns across 8 bases. From germline, CDR1 is SQVTM and CDR2 ANQGSEA. Trimming took 7 bases from V and 0 from J; bases not matched to a gene: 5. The CDR3 extends over 14 amino acids. DNA for the CDR3: TGCAGCGACCGACAGGGGAGCTCCTACAATGAGCAGTTCTTC. It yields the protein CSDRQGSSYNEQFF.

The rearrangement joins TRBV18 to TRBJ2-7; perhaps TRBD2 as D (6 bases). Germline loops: CDR1 KGHSH, CDR2 LQKENI. V was pared by 1 base and J by 5 bases, with 15 bases between. The CDR3 is made up of 15 amino acids. CDR3 region: CASSPQGLARNEQYF. For the CDR3, the DNA is TGTGCCAGCTCACCACAGGGCCTAGCGAGGAACGAGCAGTACTTC. Variable domain in full (rest from reference TRBV18 and TRBJ2-7): NAGVMQNPRHLVRRRGQEARLRCSPMKGHSHVYWYRQLPEEGLKFMVYLQKENIIDESGMPKERFSAEFPKEGPSILRIQQVVRGDSAAYFCASSPQGLARNEQYFGPGTRLTVT.

This clone was found a few times. The chain combines TRBV6-5 with TRBJ2-7; no clear D gene. Trimming cost V 6 bases and J 3 bases, with 15 bases left between them. The germline V gene has CDR1 MNHEY and CDR2 SVGAGI. The CDR3 covers 14 residues. The CDR3: CASSRTNSIYEQYF. CDR3 DNA: TGTGCCAGCAGCAGAACAAACAGTATCTACGAGCAGTACTTC.